Sequencing of this T cell receptor (beta chain) was carried out in a study of tumor-infiltrating lymphocytes in localized non-small cell lung cancer. The wider study: From each patient, both tumor and uninvolved lung, non-adjacent to tumor, were sampled.

Study-level points and caveats: No T-cell fraction difference was seen between IM1 and IM2 tumors. Compared with uninvolved lung, tumors showed higher T cell infiltration by TCRbeta sequencing. Different pieces of the same tissue were used for each assay.

V was pared by 2 bases and J by 0 bases, with 11 bases between. The CDR3 runs 14 residues. Germline V gives CDR1 SQVTM, CDR2 ANQGSEA. Profiled with immunoSEQ multiplex PCR; TCRdb holds only in-frame clones, not every one. The repertoire holds approximately 3,800 clones, 66% seen once, with about 16% in the top ten. In regard to this clone: The antigen remains unidentified.

The sequenced material came from uninvolved lung tissue not adjacent to the tumor. The chain is built from TRBV29-1 and TRBJ2-7; D remains unclear. The clonotype comes from a human donor with non-small cell lung cancer. The CDR3 sequence is CSVERYSGSYEQYF. CDR3 nucleotide sequence: TGCAGCGTTGAACGATACTCAGGCTCCTACGAGCAGTACTTC.